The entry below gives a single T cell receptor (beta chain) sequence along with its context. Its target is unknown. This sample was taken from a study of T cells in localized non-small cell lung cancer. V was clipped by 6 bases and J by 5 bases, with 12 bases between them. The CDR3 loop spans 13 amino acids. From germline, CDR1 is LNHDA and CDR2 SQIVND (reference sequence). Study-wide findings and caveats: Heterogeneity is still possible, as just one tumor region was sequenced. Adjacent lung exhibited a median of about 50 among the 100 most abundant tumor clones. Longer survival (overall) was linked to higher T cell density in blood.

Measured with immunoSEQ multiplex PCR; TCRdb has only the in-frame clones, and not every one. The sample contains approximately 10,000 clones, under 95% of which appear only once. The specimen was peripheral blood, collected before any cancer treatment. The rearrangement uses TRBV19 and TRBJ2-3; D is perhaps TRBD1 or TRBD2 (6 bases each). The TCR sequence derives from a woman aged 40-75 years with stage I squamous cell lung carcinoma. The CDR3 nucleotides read TGTGCCAGTAGGAGGGGGGTCGGAGATACGCAGTATTTT. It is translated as CASRRGVGDTQYF.